The 21 T cell receptor beta chains below all came from one sample that was sequenced in a study of CD8 T cells in Susac syndrome. The authors reverse transcribed roughly 0.5 to 1 ug RNA with random hexamers. TCRdb redid the calling of the immunoSEQ multiplex PCR reads with MiXCR, one entry per CDR3 protein. The sample lists around 150,000 distinct CDR3 sequences, roughly 94% occurring once. Sequences were obtained from CD4+ T cells from PBMCs. Every receptor here comes from a human donor with multiple sclerosis.

The chain has TRBV12-1 and TRBJ2-1; the table gives TRBD1 as D, unverified against the DNA. TRBV12-1 is a known pseudogene. The CDR3 totals 16 residues. CDR3 loop: CASSHFGDRDLNEQFF. CDR3 DNA sequence: TGTGCCAGCAGCCACTTCGGGGACAGAGACCTCAATGAGCAGTTCTTC.

The V gene is TRBV28, the J gene TRBJ2-5; TRBD2 agrees at 13 bases. Germline CDR1 and CDR2: MDHEN and SYDVKM. The CDR3 consists of 17 residues. Trimming removed 7 bases from V and 5 bases from J; junction bases left unmatched: 13. This chain's CDR3 is CASTKPGLAGWRETQYF. The CDR3 nucleotides are TGTGCCAGCACCAAACCGGGACTAGCGGGATGGCGGGAGACCCAGTACTTC.

The chain combines TRBV25-1 with TRBJ1-2; no reliable D call. Germline loops: CDR1 MGHDK, CDR2 SYGVNS. The CDR3 is 14 residues long. V lost 5 bases and J 2 bases, leaving 12 bases between the germline ends. CDR3 amino acids: CASSPHNANYGYTF. DNA of the CDR3: TGTGCCAGCAGTCCACACAACGCAAACTATGGCTACACCTTC.

V and J are TRBV20-1 and TRBJ2-3, with 7 bases aligning to TRBD2. The CDR3 has 13 residues. Germline loops: CDR1 DFQATT, CDR2 SNEGSKA (reference sequence). V lost 5 bases, J lost 3 bases, and 5 bases stayed unmatched. DNA of the CDR3: TGCAGTGCTTGGGCGGGAGTTACAGATACGCAGTATTTT. This translates into CSAWAGVTDTQYF.

The CDR3 spells CASGPKGVYGYTF. DNA for the CDR3: TGTGCCAGCGGACCAAAGGGGGTTTATGGCTACACCTTC. The V and J genes are TRBV12-3 or TRBV12-4 and TRBJ1-2, with D tentatively TRBD1 (6 bases). V lost 8 bases to trimming and J lost 5 bases, with 15 bases between them. The CDR3 totals 13 residues.

The chain joins TRBV30 to TRBJ1-2, with D possibly matching TRBD1 (5 bases). This CDR3 is 13 amino acids long. Germline CDR1 and CDR2: GTSNPN and SVGIG (reference sequence). V was cut by 7 bases and J by 7 bases, with 19 bases left in between. The DNA of the CDR3 is TGTGCCTCCCCCTCGGGGGGAAAGGGTGGCTACACCTTC. Protein sequence: CASPSGGKGGYTF.

The chain combines TRBV7-8 with TRBJ1-2; D remains ambiguous. The CDR3 length is 15 residues. Germline CDR1 SGHVS, CDR2 FQNEAQ. Trimming took 5 bases from V and 1 from J, leaving 14 bases between them. This CDR3 is CASSLGRTRNYGYTF. CDR3 bases: TGTGCCAGCAGCCTCGGACGGACTCGTAACTATGGCTACACCTTC. The variable domain in full, with the rest retrieved from reference TRBV7-8 and TRBJ1-2, is GAGVSQSPRYKVAKRGQDVALRCDPISGHVSLFWYQQALGQGPEFLTYFQNEAQLDKSGLPSDRFFAERPEGSVSTLKIQRTQQEDSAVYLCASSLGRTRNYGYTFGSGTRLTVV.

The chain uses TRBV29-1 and TRBJ2-1; tentatively, D is TRBD1 or TRBD2 (7 bases each). The CDR3 runs 13 residues. CDR1 and CDR2 (germline): SQVTM, ANQGSEA. The V end lost 6 bases, the J end lost 8 bases, and 17 bases lay between the germline ends. The CDR3 DNA is TGCAGCGTCCAAACACAGGGGAGGGATGAGCAGTTCTTC. Translated: CSVQTQGRDEQFF.

The DNA of the CDR3 is TGTGCCAGCAGCTGGGGTAGCAATCAGCCCCAGCATTTT. Protein product: CASSWGSNQPQHF. The rearrangement links TRBV7-3 to TRBJ1-5; D unresolved. Germline loops: CDR1 SGHTA, CDR2 FQGTGA. This CDR3 contains 13 residues. Trimming removed 4 bases at V and 0 bases at J, with 4 bases between. Based on the CDR3 plus reference TRBV7-3 and TRBJ1-5, the full variable domain is GAGVSQTPSNKVTEKGKYVELRCDPISGHTALYWYRQSLGQGPEFLIYFQGTGAADDSGLPNDRFFAVRPEGSVSTLKIQRTERGDSAVYLCASSWGSNQPQHFGDGTRLSIL.

The V call is TRBV6-1, the J call TRBJ1-2; 7 bases map to TRBD1. The CDR3 is 17 amino acids. Germline CDR1 MNHNS, CDR2 SASEGT. V lost 7 bases to trimming and J lost 2 bases; unmatched junction nucleotides: 16. CDR3 sequence reads: CASIQLGIDRENYGYTF. The DNA of the CDR3 is TGTGCCAGCATCCAGTTGGGTATAGACAGGGAGAACTATGGCTACACCTTC.

This chain uses TRBV29-1 with TRBJ1-1; D is unclear. V gave up 0 bases and J gave up 0 bases, with 11 bases separating them. This CDR3 has 15 residues. From germline, CDR1 is SQVTM and CDR2 ANQGSEA. The CDR3 DNA follows: TGCAGCGTTGAAGATCCAGCCCGGTTGAACACTGAAGCTTTCTTT. Its translation is CSVEDPARLNTEAFF.

The genes are TRBV20-1 and TRBJ1-5, with D possibly matching TRBD1 (6 bases). This CDR3 comprises 14 residues. Germline V gene lookup returns CDR1 DFQATT and CDR2 SNEGSKA (reference sequence). V lost 5 bases and J 9 bases, leaving 20 bases between the germline ends. CDR3 DNA sequence: TGCAGTGCTTACAGTCAGGGAGGGGGTCGGCCCCAGCATTTT. This encodes CSAYSQGGGRPQHF.

V is TRBV7-8 and J is TRBJ1-4; tentatively, D is TRBD1 (5 bases). V was clipped by 6 bases and J by 3 bases, with 14 bases between them. The CDR3 spans 15 residues. Germline loops: CDR1 SGHVS, CDR2 FQNEAQ. DNA of the CDR3: TGTGCCAGCAGTCCGCGAGGGACGGCTAATGAAAAACTGTTTTTT. It is translated as CASSPRGTANEKLFF.

This chain uses TRBV7-9 with TRBJ1-1, with TRBD1 identical over 7 bases. The CDR3 is 16 amino acids. With 1 base clipped from V and 1 base from J, the junction kept 6 bases outside the gene matches. Germline V gene sequence: CDR1 SEHNR, CDR2 FQNEAQ (reference sequence). The CDR3 DNA reads as TGTGCCAGCAGCTTAGAGGGGGCACAGGGGAACACTGAAGCTTTCTTT. Its translation is CASSLEGAQGNTEAFF.

V usage is TRBV24-1 and J usage is TRBJ2-7, with 8 bases matching TRBD1. Looked up from germline, CDR1 is KGHDR and CDR2 is SFDVKD. V was pared by 4 bases and J by 3 bases, with 4 bases of the junction left unmatched. The CDR3 has 14 residues. The CDR3 DNA reads as TGTGCCACCAGTGACCCCGGGACAGGCTACGAGCAGTACTTC. This gives the protein CATSDPGTGYEQYF.

The gene calls are TRBV30 and TRBJ2-1; TRBD1 aligns across 7 bases. V was pared by 2 bases and J by 10 bases, with 8 bases of the junction left unmatched. CDR3 length: 13 residues. The germline CDR1 and CDR2 sequences are GTSNPN and SVGIG (reference sequence). The CDR3 spells CAWSKTGASEQFF. The CDR3 DNA follows: TGTGCCTGGAGTAAAACAGGGGCCAGCGAGCAGTTCTTC.

The chain joins TRBV12-3 or TRBV12-4 to TRBJ2-6; D gene uncertain. The CDR3 runs to 14 residues. Trimming removed 5 bases at V and 1 base at J, with 6 bases between. The CDR3 nucleotides read TGTGCCAGCAGTCAGACGTCTGGGGCCAACGTCCTGACTTTC. Protein: CASSQTSGANVLTF.

V is TRBV29-1 and J is TRBJ2-7, with D perhaps matching TRBD2 (5 bases). Germline CDR1 is SQVTM and CDR2 is ANQGSEA. V was cut by 4 bases and J by 2 bases, with 15 bases left in between. This CDR3 region has 14 residues. CDR3 DNA sequence: TGCAGCGTTGGTCGATCGCCGAGGGCCTACGAGCAGTACTTC. Translated, it gives CSVGRSPRAYEQYF.

The rearrangement joins TRBV12-3 or TRBV12-4 to TRBJ2-5; 7 bases line up with TRBD2. With 4 bases clipped from V and 6 bases from J, the junction kept 14 bases outside the gene matches. This CDR3 has 16 residues. The CDR3 DNA sequence: TGTGCCAGCAGTTATGGCAGCGGGACGCTAAGAAAGACCCAGTACTTC. This sequence encodes CASSYGSGTLRKTQYF.

This chain links TRBV6-2 or TRBV6-3 with TRBJ2-2, with D possibly matching TRBD2 (6 bases). This CDR3 has 16 amino acids. V gave up 10 bases and J gave up 3 bases, with 21 bases separating them. Per germline, CDR1 MNHEY and CDR2 SVGEGT. The CDR3 DNA reads TGTGCCATACCCCCGGGCGGGATACTCGACACCGGGGAGCTGTTTTTT. Its translation is CAIPPGGILDTGELFF.

This clonotype was detected a few times. This sequence joins TRBV29-1 and TRBJ1-5, with 7 bases matching TRBD1. Trimming removed 4 bases from V and 5 bases from J; junction bases left unmatched: 2. This CDR3 contains 12 residues. The germline V gene encodes CDR1 SQVTM and CDR2 ANQGSEA. CDR3 sequence: CSVAQGDQPQHF. The CDR3 DNA follows: TGCAGCGTTGCGCAGGGGGATCAGCCCCAGCATTTT.